Below are 10 T cell receptor beta chains sequenced from a single sample in a study of regulatory T cells in long-lasting Graves disease. Time point meaning: newly diagnosed GD, antithyroid drugs for less than 3 months. Following extraction of RNA from PBMCs, that RNA was used to make the TCR library. TCR beta libraries were built with iRepertoire HTBI primers and Arm-PCR of CDR3 regions. TCRdb fed the multiplex PCR reads into MiXCR, producing one record per CDR3 protein. Found here are about 620,000 distinct CDR3 sequences, 16% of them singletons; the top ten hold more than 15%. This sample was shared with a second study, whose subject was T cells in Graves' hyperthyroidism and ophthalmopathy.

This specimen was peripheral blood mononuclear cells (PBMCs), taken at new diagnosis, from a patient treated with antithyroid drugs. These receptors came from a woman aged 30 to 39 with Graves disease.

The gene calls are TRBV5-6 and TRBJ2-7; TRBD1 matches 8 bases. The germline CDR1 and CDR2 sequences are SGHDT and YYEEEE. The CDR3 loop spans 14 amino acids. The V gene end was trimmed by 3 bases and the J gene end by 2 bases; junction bases not matched to a gene: 4. The CDR3 region is CASSYDRGAYEQYF. The CDR3 DNA reads TGTGCCAGCAGCTACGACAGGGGAGCCTACGAGCAGTACTTC. Based on the CDR3 plus reference TRBV5-6 and TRBJ2-7, the full variable domain is DAGVTQSPTHLIKTRGQQVTLRCSPKSGHDTVSWYQQALGQGPQFIFQYYEEEERQRGNFPDRFSGHQFPNYSSELNVNALLLGDSALYLCASSYDRGAYEQYFGPGTRLTVT.

The chain uses TRBV5-1 and TRBJ2-3; D possibly corresponds to TRBD2 (5 bases). Trimming stripped 4 bases from V and 4 bases from J, with 25 bases between. CDR1 SGHRS and CDR2 YFSETQ come from the germline V gene. The CDR3 runs to 18 residues. CDR3 DNA sequence: TGCGCCAGCAGCCCAGTCCTGGGAGAAGAACCAAACGCAGATACGCAGTATTTT. Translated, it gives CASSPVLGEEPNADTQYF.

In its sample, this clonotype was seen many times. The chain links TRBV6-1 to TRBJ1-5, with unresolved D. Germline values: CDR1 MNHNS, CDR2 SASEGT. The CDR3 is made up of 15 amino acids. V lost 0 bases to trimming and J lost 9 bases, with 15 bases between them. CDR3 DNA: TGTGCCAGCAGTGAAGCGCTCGGTCCTTCGGGGCCCCAGCATTTT. Translating it yields CASSEALGPSGPQHF.

Many counts were recorded for this clonotype. The J gene is TRBJ1-2, the V gene TRBV2; no firm D call. Per the germline V gene, CDR1 is SNHLY and CDR2 is FYNNEI. The CDR3 contains 15 residues. The V end lost 8 bases, the J end lost 8 bases, and 24 bases lay between the germline ends. CDR3 region: CASPHGPRPDGGYTF. DNA for the CDR3: TGTGCCAGCCCCCACGGTCCGAGGCCGGACGGCGGCTACACCTTC.

This chain connects TRBV19 to TRBJ2-2, with 13 bases lining up with TRBD2. Trimming at V came to 3 bases and at J to 7 bases, leaving 8 bases not matched to a gene. Germline assignment: CDR1 LNHDA and CDR2 SQIVND (reference sequence). CDR3 length: 17 amino acids. CDR3 region: CASSIPGLAGDNGELFF. The CDR3 DNA reads TGTGCCAGTAGTATCCCCGGACTAGCGGGAGATAACGGGGAGCTGTTTTTT. Variable domain in full (rest from reference TRBV19 and TRBJ2-2): DGGITQSPKYLFRKEGQNVTLSCEQNLNHDAMYWYRQDPGQGLRLIYYSQIVNDFQKGDIAEGYSVSREKKESFPLTVTSAQKNPTAFYLCASSIPGLAGDNGELFFGEGSRLTVL.

The DNA of the CDR3 is TGTGCCTGGAGTTTGACAGGGGGCAATCAGCCCCAGCATTTT. It is translated as CAWSLTGGNQPQHF. The chain links TRBV30 to TRBJ1-5; 8 nucleotides line up with TRBD1. Trimming took 2 bases from V and 2 from J; bases not matched to a gene: 2. Germline CDR1 is GTSNPN and CDR2 is SVGIG (reference sequence). This CDR3 region has 14 residues.

Concerning this clonotype: One junction end disagrees with the germline gene, perhaps due to a read error. The gene calls are TRBV28 and TRBJ1-5; 12 positions agree with TRBD1. The CDR3 loop spans 16 amino acids. Germline CDR1 is MDHEN and CDR2 is SYDVKM. The CDR3 DNA sequence: TGTGCCAACAGTTTCATCGGGACAGGGGGCAGCCAGCCCCAGCATTTT. This encodes CANSFIGTGGSQPQHF.

About this clonotype: This likely stems from a read error, as it lies one base from a far larger clone. V usage is TRBV7-9 and J usage is TRBJ2-3; D gene uncertain. CDR1 and CDR2 from the germline V gene are SEHNR and FQNEAQ (reference sequence). The CDR3 runs 12 residues. DNA for the CDR3: TGTGCCAGCGGCTTAGGGCCAGATACGCAGTATTTT. Its translation: CASGLGPDTQYF.

V and J are TRBV15 and TRBJ2-7, with D possibly matching TRBD1 (6 bases). The germline V and J ends were trimmed by 6 bases and 0 bases, with 15 bases remaining between them. There are 15 residues in the CDR3. Germline V lookup: CDR1 LNHNV, CDR2 YYDKDF (reference sequence). CDR3 in DNA: TGTGCCACCAGAGCCGGACAGAAGGACTCCTACGAGCAGTACTTC. It is translated as CATRAGQKDSYEQYF.

This clonotype was observed many times. The rearrangement links TRBV28 to TRBJ1-4; weak D call: TRBD1 (5 bases). Germline CDR1 and CDR2: MDHEN and SYDVKM. This CDR3 is built from 17 residues. V was clipped by 4 bases and J by 4 bases, with 19 bases between them. The CDR3: CASSSRGRGTFNEKLFF. The CDR3 DNA reads as TGTGCCAGCAGTTCTCGGGGGAGGGGTACCTTTAATGAAAAACTGTTTTTT.